The 11 T cell receptor beta chains given below trace back to one sample, sequenced in a study of regulatory T cells in long-lasting Graves disease. Time point denoted: persistent/refractory GD, antithyroid drugs over 5 years with positive TRAb. Preparation of the TCR library used RNA extracted from PBMCs. CDR3 regions were amplified by Arm-PCR using iRepertoire HTBI primers to build TCR beta libraries. TCRdb reanalysed the multiplex PCR reads using MiXCR and keeps one entry per CDR3 protein. This table has 400,000 to 500,000 distinct CDR3 sequences, roughly 21% appearing once. The sample was peripheral blood mononuclear cells (PBMCs), taken when the disease was refractory, from a patient treated with antithyroid drugs. The receptors were gathered from a female donor with Graves disease.

The CDR3 reads CASSGTGTSLGAGELFF. The CDR3, as DNA: TGTGCCAGCAGCGGGACCGGGACTAGTTTGGGCGCCGGGGAGCTGTTTTTT. The chain has TRBV13 and TRBJ2-2; 8 bases align to TRBD2. The V and J ends lost 5 bases and 6 bases, in that order; junction bases with no gene match: 14. This CDR3 has 17 residues. CDR1 and CDR2 from the germline V gene are PRHDT and FYEKMQ (reference sequence).

Many counts were recorded for this clonotype. The chain employs TRBV25-1 and TRBJ2-5; 10 bases are shared with TRBD2. The CDR3 is 13 amino acids. The ends lost 10 bases at V and 7 bases at J; junction bases unmatched: 9. Germline values: CDR1 MGHDK, CDR2 SYGVNS. The CDR3: CATLQAGGPTQYF. The CDR3 DNA sequence: TGTGCCACCTTACAAGCGGGAGGGCCGACCCAGTACTTC.

Comments on this clonotype: A much larger clone differs by one base, so this may be a read error. The chain uses TRBV28 and TRBJ2-5; D remains ambiguous. From germline, CDR1 is MDHEN and CDR2 SYDVKM. The CDR3 consists of 13 residues. DNA of the CDR3: TGTGCCAGCAACCCCCCCGAGCAAGAGGCCCAGTACTTC. Encoded protein: CASNPPEQEAQYF.

This clonotype was found many times. V usage is TRBV28 and J usage is TRBJ1-6, with 9 positions matching TRBD1. This CDR3 comprises 15 residues. Germline-derived CDR1 and CDR2 are MDHEN and SYDVKM. Trimming at V came to 7 bases and at J to 9 bases, leaving 10 bases not matched to a gene. CDR3 region: CASTLMGTGFSPLHF. The CDR3 region has the DNA TGTGCCAGCACCCTGATGGGGACAGGGTTTTCACCCCTCCACTTT.

This clonotype was seen a few times. This chain links TRBV27 with TRBJ2-7, with D tentatively TRBD1 (5 bases). Germline loops: CDR1 MNHEY, CDR2 SMNVEV (reference sequence). V lost 3 bases to trimming and J lost 5 bases, with 11 bases between them. CDR3 length: 13 residues. CDR3 bases: TGTGCCAGCAGTTTGATTTGGGGCGACGAGCAGTACTTC. Amino acid sequence: CASSLIWGDEQYF.

In regard to this clonotype: A read error may explain this, as a much larger clone is one base away. The rearrangement joins TRBV12-3 or TRBV12-4 to TRBJ2-2, with 8 bases that match TRBD1. The CDR3 length is 15 residues. The CDR3 spells CASSAGGLNTGELVF. The DNA for the CDR3 is TGTGCCAGCAGTGCAGGGGGCCTCAACACCGGGGAGCTGGTTTTT.

This clonotype was observed at least ten times. The V call is TRBV6-1, the J call TRBJ2-7; D gene unclear. V was shortened by 6 bases and J by 6 bases, with 18 bases between the two germline ends. The CDR3 has 14 residues. The germline V gene encodes CDR1 MNHNS and CDR2 SASEGT. The CDR3 nucleotides are TGTGCCAGCAGGGACGCGCAAGACGTGGCCGAGCAGTACTTC. The encoded protein is CASRDAQDVAEQYF.

This clonotype was observed a few times. V is TRBV7-3 and J is TRBJ1-2; D perhaps matches TRBD1 (6 bases). Germline assignment: CDR1 SGHTA and CDR2 FQGTGA. With 5 bases removed from V and 4 bases from J, the gap between germline ends came to 11 bases. The CDR3 length is 13 residues. This chain's CDR3 is CASSQTGFYGYTF. In DNA, the CDR3 is TGTGCCAGCAGCCAGACAGGTTTCTATGGCTACACCTTC. Looking up the rest from reference TRBV7-3 and TRBJ1-2 gives the full variable domain: GAGVSQTPSNKVTEKGKYVELRCDPISGHTALYWYRQSLGQGPEFLIYFQGTGAADDSGLPNDRFFAVRPEGSVSTLKIQRTERGDSAVYLCASSQTGFYGYTFGSGTRLTVV.

This clonotype was found many times. CDR3 sequence: CASSLGLTPYEQYF. The CDR3 DNA reads TGTGCCAGCAGTTTAGGGCTAACCCCCTACGAGCAGTACTTC. The gene calls are TRBV27 and TRBJ2-7, with unresolved D. The CDR3 extends over 14 amino acids. Deletions cut 2 bases from V and 2 bases from J, with 10 bases between. The V gene's germline CDR1 is MNHEY and CDR2 SMNVEV (reference sequence).

This clonotype appeared a few times. This chain links TRBV7-2 with TRBJ2-5; D is unclear. V lost 3 bases to trimming and J lost 5 bases, with 7 bases between them. Germline V gene lookup returns CDR1 SGHTA and CDR2 FQGNSA. The CDR3 loop spans 12 amino acids. The CDR3 DNA reads as TGTGCCAGCAGCTTTTCTTTTGAGACCCAGTACTTC. The encoded protein is CASSFSFETQYF.

This clonotype was counted many times. The gene calls are TRBV28 and TRBJ1-1, with D maybe TRBD1 (5 bases). This CDR3 has 14 residues. Germline V lookup: CDR1 MDHEN, CDR2 SYDVKM. The V end lost 1 base, the J end lost 1 base, and 7 bases lay between the germline ends. The CDR3 is CASSLSGTNTEAFF. The CDR3 DNA reads as TGTGCCAGCAGTTTATCAGGGACGAACACTGAAGCTTTCTTT.